This paragraph reports one TCR beta chain. How the authors handled the data: Reference gene primer amplification gave nucleated cell count estimates. Sequenced by immunoSEQ multiplex PCR; TCRdb stores in-frame clones only, minus some. V, J and clone size reflect that table, while D and trimming were determined from the DNA. The profile shows about 190,000 clones, less than 80% of them singletons. CDR1 is KGHSH and CDR2 is LQKENI in the germline V gene. The junction had 8 bases not matched to a gene; V was cut back by 2 bases and J by 2 bases. This CDR3 spans 16 amino acids. The sample is drawn from a study of blood T cell repertoires in COVID-19. Study background: Material from acute and convalescent COVID-19 was sourced from the United States, Italy and Spain. Sources were T cells, B-cell-depleted T cells, or PBMCs; the material itself was cDNA or gDNA.

The clonotype comes from a woman aged 45-65 years with acute or convalescent COVID-19. The rearrangement links TRBV18 to TRBJ1-2; TRBD1 matches at 7 bases. Sequencing was done on a sample of peripheral blood. CDR3 protein: CASSPMAGTDNYGYTF. CDR3 sequence (DNA): TGTGCCAGCTCACCAATGGCAGGGACAGACAACTATGGCTACACCTTC.